This T cell receptor beta chain was sequenced during a study of post-analysis software for immune sequencing data. This clonotype was seen a few times. Unique molecular identifiers featured in each of the TCR beta cDNA libraries. TCRdb re-derived calls from the PCR reads in MiXCR, one entry per CDR3 protein. Among a few hundred thousand distinct CDR3 sequences listed, roughly 34% were seen once. The material sequenced was blood. The sequence was obtained from a girl aged 2-17 years with multiple sclerosis.

The CDR3 loop is CSARDYLISYEQYF. The CDR3, as DNA: TGCAGTGCTCGCGACTATTTAATCTCCTACGAGCAGTACTTC. The rearrangement uses TRBV20-1 and TRBJ2-7; TRBD2 is a possible D gene (5 bases). Per the germline V gene, CDR1 is DFQATT and CDR2 is SNEGSKA (reference sequence). The CDR3 is 14 amino acids. V gave up 5 bases and J gave up 0 bases, with 14 bases separating them.